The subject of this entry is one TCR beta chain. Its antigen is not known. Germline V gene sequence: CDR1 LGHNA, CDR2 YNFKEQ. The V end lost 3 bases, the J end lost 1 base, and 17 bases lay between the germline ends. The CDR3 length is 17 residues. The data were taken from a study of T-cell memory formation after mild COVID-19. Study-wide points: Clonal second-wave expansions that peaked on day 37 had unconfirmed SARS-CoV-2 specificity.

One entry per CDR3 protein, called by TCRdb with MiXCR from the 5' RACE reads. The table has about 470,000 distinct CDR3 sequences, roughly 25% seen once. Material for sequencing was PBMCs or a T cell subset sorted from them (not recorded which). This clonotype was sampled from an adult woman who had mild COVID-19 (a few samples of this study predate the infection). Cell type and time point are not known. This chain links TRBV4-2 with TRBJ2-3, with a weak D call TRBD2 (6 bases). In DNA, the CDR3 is TGTGCCAGCAGCCATCAAATTGGGGACTTGGGCACAGATACGCAGTATTTT. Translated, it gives CASSHQIGDLGTDTQYF.